The T cell receptor beta chain under discussion was sequenced for a study of blood T cell repertoires in COVID-19. Study summary: COVID-19 samples collected from the United States, Italy and Spain covered acute and convalescent phases. The analysed material was cDNA or gDNA that came from T cells, B-cell-depleted T cells, or PBMCs.

The CDR3 contains 15 residues. The germline V gene has CDR1 SGHNT and CDR2 YYREEE (reference sequence). The V end lost 0 bases, the J end lost 1 base, and 8 bases lay between the germline ends. Original handling: Reference gene primer amplification yielded estimated nucleated cell counts. Profiled with immunoSEQ multiplex PCR; TCRdb holds only in-frame clones, not every one. That table furnishes V, J and clone size, whereas the DNA furnished D and trimming. Altogether tens of thousands of clones are present, 85% to 90% being singletons, with the ten largest covering approximately 4.8%. The chain employs TRBV5-4 and TRBJ2-1; D is uncertain. The receptor was isolated from a man between 60 and 75 years old with acute or convalescent COVID-19. What was sequenced was peripheral blood. The CDR3 sequence: CASSLEMRSYNEQFF. Written as DNA, the CDR3 is TGTGCCAGCAGCTTGGAAATGCGGTCCTACAATGAGCAGTTCTTC.